These 13 T cell receptor beta chains were sequenced from one sample in a study of STAT3 mutations in large granular lymphocyte leukemia. Findings of the study overall: Every T-LGLL patient had at least one immunodominant TCRbeta clonotype.

Antigens of these TCRs are unknown. TCRdb's copy holds only in-frame clones and misses some; the assay was immunoSEQ multiplex PCR. The sample holds approximately 27,000 clones, around 80% seen once. The sample taken for sequencing was peripheral blood mononuclear cells. The source is a woman aged 45-65 years with T-cell large granular lymphocyte leukemia. Some clones in this sample may be carry-over from other donors' samples.

CDR3 region: CASSWMRTSGRSDTQYF. The CDR3 nucleotides are TGTGCCAGCAGTTGGATGAGGACTAGCGGGAGGTCAGATACGCAGTATTTT. V usage is TRBV27 and J usage is TRBJ2-3; 14 nucleotides line up with TRBD2. Unmatched junction bases numbered 7, after V lost 4 bases and J lost 4 bases. Germline V lookup: CDR1 MNHEY, CDR2 SMNVEV (reference sequence). The length of the CDR3 is 17 residues.

This clone appeared a single time. The CDR3 DNA is TGTGCCAGCAGCCCGGGACAGTACTCCTCCTACGAGCAGTACTTC. Protein product: CASSPGQYSSYEQYF. V usage is TRBV9 and J usage is TRBJ2-7; 7 bases map to TRBD1. The ends lost 4 bases at V and 0 bases at J; junction bases unmatched: 7. The CDR3 consists of 15 residues. CDR1 and CDR2 from the germline V gene are SGDLS and YYNGEE. Using reference TRBV9 and TRBJ2-7 for the parts outside the CDR3, the full variable domain is DSGVTQTPKHLITATGQRVTLRCSPRSGDLSVYWYQQSLDQGLQFLIQYYNGEERAKGNILERFSAQQFPDLHSELNLSSLELGDSALYFCASSPGQYSSYEQYFGPGTRLTVT.

The CDR3 spells CASSYGGSGYTF. The CDR3, as DNA: TGTGCCAGCAGTTACGGAGGGTCTGGCTACACCTTC. This sequence joins TRBV6-6 and TRBJ1-2; no reliable D call. Germline CDR1 and CDR2: MNHNY and SVGAGI (reference sequence). This CDR3 has 12 residues. V lost 2 bases and J lost 7, with 8 bases in between.

The CDR3 region is CASSQVGQGYEQYF. The CDR3 coding sequence is TGTGCCAGCAGCCAAGTGGGACAGGGCTACGAGCAGTACTTC. This chain uses TRBV4-2 with TRBJ2-7, with 9 bases aligning to TRBD1. Germline V lookup: CDR1 LGHNA, CDR2 YNFKEQ. With V trimmed by 1 base and J by 3 bases, 1 base remained unmatched. This CDR3 comprises 14 residues.

By share, this clone ranks as medium-sized. The same CDR3 can be traced to other DNA sequences in this sample. This chain uses TRBV27 with TRBJ2-7; D remains unclear. CDR1 is MNHEY, CDR2 SMNVEV, per germline (reference sequence). The CDR3 covers 12 residues. Trimming shortened V by 9 bases and J by 0 bases, and 9 bases separated the two germline ends. For the CDR3, the DNA is TGTGCCAGTTATTCCTCCTCCTACGAGCAGTACTTC. Amino acid sequence: CASYSSSYEQYF.

This clone was seen more than once but under ten times. The chain uses TRBV11-3 and TRBJ2-7, with a tentative D call TRBD1 (6 bases). V lost 2 bases to trimming and J lost 2 bases, with 7 bases between them. This CDR3 comprises 13 residues. Germline-derived CDR1 and CDR2 are SGHNT and YENEEA. DNA for the CDR3: TGTGCCAGCAGCTTAAGGGGGACCTACGAGCAGTACTTC. Translated, it gives CASSLRGTYEQYF. The full variable domain, in which reference TRBV11-3 and TRBJ2-7 provide the parts outside the CDR3, is EAGVVQSPRYKIIEKKQPVAFWCNPISGHNTLYWYLQNLGQGPELLIRYENEEAVDDSQLPKDRFSAERLKGVDSTLKIQPAELGDSAVYLCASSLRGTYEQYFGPGTRLTVT.

V gene TRBV10-3 combines with J gene TRBJ2-6; TRBD1 agrees at 7 bases. The junction had 19 bases not matched to a gene; V was cut back by 10 bases and J by 4 bases. CDR1 ENHRY and CDR2 SYGVKD come from the germline V gene. The CDR3 spans 18 residues. The CDR3 is CATNSRSGTEKGANVLTF. CDR3 coding DNA: TGTGCCACCAACTCCCGTTCCGGGACAGAAAAAGGGGCCAACGTCCTGACTTTC.

This clone was observed a single time. This rearrangement joins TRBV30 to TRBJ2-7; 9 bases match TRBD1. This CDR3 region has 17 residues. Germline CDR1 is GTSNPN and CDR2 is SVGIG (reference sequence). The V and J ends lost 0 bases and 7 bases, in that order; junction bases with no gene match: 16. DNA for the CDR3: TGTGCCTGGAGTGTGTCTCGAATCCCGGGACAGGGTGGGGAGCAGTACTTC. Amino acids: CAWSVSRIPGQGGEQYF.

This chain connects TRBV20-1 to TRBJ1-2; D not resolved. This CDR3 is built from 8 residues. Germline V gene data show CDR1 as DFQATT and CDR2 as SNEGSKA (reference sequence). The CDR3 here is CSPKAHTF. The CDR3 nucleotides read TGCAGCCCCAAGGCCCACACCTTC.

This clone was seen a handful of times. This chain links TRBV9 with TRBJ2-4; the D is unclear. Trimming left V 4 bases short and J 9 bases short, with 11 bases between. This CDR3 has 12 residues. The germline V gene encodes CDR1 SGDLS and CDR2 YYNGEE. CDR3 nucleotides: TGTGCCAGCAGCCCCCAGGATGGCATTCAGTACTTC. This translates into CASSPQDGIQYF.

The rearrangement joins TRBV7-9 to TRBJ2-7; D remains unclear. CDR1 is SEHNR and CDR2 is FQNEAQ in the germline V gene (reference sequence). Trimming pared 4 bases from V and 0 bases from J, leaving 10 bases between. The length of the CDR3 is 14 residues. The DNA of the CDR3 is TGTGCCAGCAGCTCCTTTCGGGCCTCCTACGAGCAGTACTTC. The encoded protein is CASSSFRASYEQYF.

This clone was found once. The rearrangement links TRBV4-2 to TRBJ1-2, with D tentatively TRBD1 (6 bases). The CDR3 has 16 amino acids. Germline CDR1 LGHNA, CDR2 YNFKEQ. V lost 0 bases and J 4 bases, leaving 15 bases between the germline ends. The CDR3 region is CASSQDRAGAGYGYTF. Here the CDR3 DNA reads TGTGCCAGCAGCCAAGATCGGGCGGGGGCGGGCTATGGCTACACCTTC.

The rearrangement uses TRBV18 and TRBJ2-3, with D perhaps given as TRBD1 or TRBD2 (5 bases each). The CDR3 length is 15 residues. Trimming stripped 11 bases from V and 2 bases from J, with 20 bases between. Germline CDR1 KGHSH, CDR2 LQKENI. CDR3 DNA sequence: TGTGCCTCCCTCGTGACCCACGGGACCACAGATACGCAGTATTTT. Translation: CASLVTHGTTDTQYF.